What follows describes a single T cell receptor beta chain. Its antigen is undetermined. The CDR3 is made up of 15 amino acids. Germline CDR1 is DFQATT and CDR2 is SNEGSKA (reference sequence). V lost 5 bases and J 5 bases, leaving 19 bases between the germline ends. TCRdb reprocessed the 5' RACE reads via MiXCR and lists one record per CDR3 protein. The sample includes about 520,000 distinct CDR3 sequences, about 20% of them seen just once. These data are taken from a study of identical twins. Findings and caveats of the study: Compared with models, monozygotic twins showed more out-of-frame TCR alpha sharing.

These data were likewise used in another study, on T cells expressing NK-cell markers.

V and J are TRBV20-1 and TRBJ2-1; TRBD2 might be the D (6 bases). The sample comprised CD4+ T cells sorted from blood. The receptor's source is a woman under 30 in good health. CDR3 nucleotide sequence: TGCAGTGCTTTTTCCCAACTAGCTCCCAACAATGAGCAGTTCTTC. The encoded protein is CSAFSQLAPNNEQFF.